This TCR beta chain stems from a study of OX40 agonist ivuxolimab in advanced cancers. This CDR3 has 14 amino acids. CDR1 is MNHEY, CDR2 SMNVEV, per germline (reference sequence). Trimming stripped 6 bases from V and 1 base from J, with 13 bases between. Clones were read by immunoSEQ multiplex PCR, and TCRdb kept only the in-frame ones, dropping some. The sample includes 60,000 to 80,000 clones, 80% to 85% of them seen just once. Study outcomes and limitations: Clonal expansion was seen in CD4+ and CD8+ blood T cells by week 6 at 0.1 to 3.0 mg/kg.

As regards this clone: The antigen is unknown.

This specimen was CD4+ or CD8+ T cells sorted from blood, taken in a trial of the OX40 agonist ivuxolimab. The clonotype comes from an adult with an advanced solid tumor such as melanoma, head and neck, liver or kidney cancer. This chain links TRBV27 with TRBJ2-7; D call uncertain. The CDR3 bases are TGTGCCAGCAGACGGACGGAGCTATCCTACGAGCAGTACTTC. Amino acids: CASRRTELSYEQYF.